This T cell receptor (beta chain) comes out of a study of blood T cell repertoires in COVID-19. Background on the study: The origin of the acute and convalescent COVID-19 samples was the United States, Italy and Spain. Nucleic acid was either cDNA or gDNA, and it came from T cells, B-cell-depleted T cells, or PBMCs.

How the authors handled the data: Estimation of nucleated cell counts was performed using reference gene primer amplification. TCRdb's table, derived via immunoSEQ multiplex PCR, lists solely in-frame clones and lacks some. The V and J calls and clone size are taken from that table; D and trimming were inferred from the DNA. The repertoire holds hundreds of thousands of clones, with just under 85% as singletons. Trimming took 3 bases from V and 4 from J, leaving 15 bases between them. The CDR3 sequence is 16 residues long. Germline CDR1 reads LNHDA; CDR2 reads SQIVND (reference sequence). What was sequenced was peripheral blood. The TCR was taken from a woman between 50 and 59 years old with active or convalescent COVID-19. The chain recombines TRBV19 with TRBJ2-2, with D possibly matching TRBD2 (6 bases). This CDR3 reads CASSMTRGRGTGELFF. CDR3 coding DNA: TGTGCCAGTAGTATGACTAGGGGACGGGGCACCGGGGAGCTGTTTTTT.